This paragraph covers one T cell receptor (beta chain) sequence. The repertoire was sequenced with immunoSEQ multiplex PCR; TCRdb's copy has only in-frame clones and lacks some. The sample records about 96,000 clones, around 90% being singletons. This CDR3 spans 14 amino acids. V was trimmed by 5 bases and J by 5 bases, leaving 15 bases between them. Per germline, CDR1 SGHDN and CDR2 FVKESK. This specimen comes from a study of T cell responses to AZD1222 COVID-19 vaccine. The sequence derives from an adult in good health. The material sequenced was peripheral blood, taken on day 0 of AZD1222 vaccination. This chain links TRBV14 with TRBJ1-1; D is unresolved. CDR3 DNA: TGTGCCAGCAGCACAACTCCGGGGAGGACTGAAGCTTTCTTT. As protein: CASSTTPGRTEAFF.